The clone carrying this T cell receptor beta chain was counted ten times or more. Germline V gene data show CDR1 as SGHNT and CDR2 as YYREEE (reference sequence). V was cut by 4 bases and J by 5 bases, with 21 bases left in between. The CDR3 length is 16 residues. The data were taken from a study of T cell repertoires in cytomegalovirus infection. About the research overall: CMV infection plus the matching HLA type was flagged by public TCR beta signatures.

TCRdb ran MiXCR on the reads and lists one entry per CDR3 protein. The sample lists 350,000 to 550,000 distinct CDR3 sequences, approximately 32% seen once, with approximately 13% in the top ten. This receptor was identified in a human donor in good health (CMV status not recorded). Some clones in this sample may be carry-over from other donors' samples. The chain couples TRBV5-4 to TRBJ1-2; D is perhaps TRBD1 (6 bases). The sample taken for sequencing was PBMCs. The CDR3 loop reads CASSATSGVAPYGYTF. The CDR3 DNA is TGTGCCAGCAGCGCGACTTCAGGGGTCGCCCCTTATGGCTACACCTTC.